What follows describes a single T cell receptor (beta chain). Its antigen is undetermined. The sample originates from a study of cytomegalovirus exposure and HLA in healthy donors. Study-level results: The study labeled roughly 160 TCR beta chains cytomegalovirus-associated.

The PCR was carried out with 60 Vbeta primers and 13 Jbeta primers. Some clones are missing from TCRdb's copy, which holds only in-frame ones; the method was immunoSEQ multiplex PCR. The sample lists tens of thousands of clones; under 80% were seen once. The CDR3 covers 15 residues. Germline CDR1 reads GTSNPN; CDR2 reads SVGIG (reference sequence). All the people who gave samples were healthy bone marrow donors. The source of this sequence is a male donor in good health and CMV-seropositive. Material: PBMCs. This rearrangement joins TRBV30 to TRBJ2-5; the D gene is possibly TRBD1 (5 bases). Near its end, the DNA agrees better with TRBJ2-7, so the J call may be wrong. The CDR3 DNA sequence: TGTGCCTGGAGTGGAATAAGTCAGGGATCCTACGAGCAGTACTTC. This translates into CAWSGISQGSYEQYF.